This passage covers 4 T cell receptor beta chains from one sample sequenced in a study of beta chain features in type 1 diabetes. Every isolated RNA sample was fully reverse transcribed, so sequencing captured expressed TCRB transcripts. Libraries were prepared by immunoSEQ multiplex PCR; TCRdb keeps only in-frame clonotypes and omits some of them. The data show about 150,000 clones, about 9.1% seen once. The sequencing input was central memory CD4+ T cells from blood. All receptors derive from a woman aged 18-30 years in good health.

The genes are TRBV7-8 and TRBJ1-4; the match to TRBD1 covers 7 bases. The CDR3 consists of 13 residues. Germline V CDR1 and CDR2: SGHVS, FQNEAQ. After removal of 4 bases from V and 8 bases from J, the junction contained 4 bases not matched to a gene. In DNA, the CDR3 is TGTGCCAGCAGCTCCGAGGACAGGGAAAAACTGTTTTTT. This translates into CASSSEDREKLFF.

This clone appeared a few times. The rearrangement joins TRBV5-4 to TRBJ1-2; D is undetermined. V was trimmed by 0 bases and J by 8 bases, leaving 14 bases between them. The CDR3 runs 14 residues. CDR1 is SGHNT and CDR2 is YYREEE in the germline V gene (reference sequence). The CDR3 nucleotides read TGTGCCAGCAGCTTGGATCCTGTCCCTAGGGGCTACACCTTC. Protein sequence: CASSLDPVPRGYTF.

This clone has only a few counts. The chain links TRBV19 to TRBJ1-5; TRBD1 matches 7 bases. CDR1 and CDR2 (germline): LNHDA, SQIVND (reference sequence). The CDR3 runs 15 residues. V was pared by 6 bases and J by 7 bases, with 12 bases of the junction left unmatched. In DNA form, the CDR3 reads TGTGCCAGTAGCCCGACAGGGCTCGGCGGGCAGCCCCAGCATTTT. This codes for CASSPTGLGGQPQHF.

This clone was counted between two and nine times. V usage is TRBV29-1 and J usage is TRBJ2-2, with 8 nucleotides matching TRBD2. Trimming took 7 bases from V and 2 from J; bases not matched to a gene: 6. From germline, CDR1 is SQVTM and CDR2 ANQGSEA. This CDR3 has 14 amino acids. The CDR3 region has the DNA TGCAGCGCCACAGGGACTAGTAACACCGGGGAGCTGTTTTTT. This codes for CSATGTSNTGELFF.